The clone carrying this T cell receptor (beta chain) was seen only once. Its antigen is as yet unknown. PCR involved 60 Vbeta and 13 Jbeta primers. Authors' processing steps: Roughly 76 million unique TCR beta chains, about 11 million of them shared, were counted by a later analysis. Clones were sequenced by immunoSEQ multiplex PCR, and TCRdb holds only the in-frame ones, with some missing. The V and J calls and clone size were taken over from that table, and D and trimming were inferred from the DNA. The sample shows about 170,000 clones, over 70% of them seen only once. These data come from a study of cytomegalovirus exposure and HLA in healthy donors. Findings and limits, study-wide: Previous analysis showed most TCR beta V segments were productive about 90% or about 30% of the time. HLA-A and HLA-B allele assignments for most subjects were reportedly predicted accurately using TCR beta sequences.

When sampled, the donors appeared nominally healthy, though they likely had unrecorded immune exposures. This TCR came from a female donor in good health and CMV-seronegative. What was sequenced was PBMCs.

CDR3 amino acids: CASRVGQSSGNTIYF. The CDR3, as DNA: TGCGCCAGCAGGGTGGGGCAAAGCTCTGGAAACACCATATATTTT. The rearrangement joins TRBV5-1 to TRBJ1-3; a possible D gene is TRBD1 (5 bases). V lost 5 bases to trimming and J lost 0 bases, with 12 bases between them. Germline CDR1 is SGHRS and CDR2 is YFSETQ. This CDR3 comprises 15 residues.